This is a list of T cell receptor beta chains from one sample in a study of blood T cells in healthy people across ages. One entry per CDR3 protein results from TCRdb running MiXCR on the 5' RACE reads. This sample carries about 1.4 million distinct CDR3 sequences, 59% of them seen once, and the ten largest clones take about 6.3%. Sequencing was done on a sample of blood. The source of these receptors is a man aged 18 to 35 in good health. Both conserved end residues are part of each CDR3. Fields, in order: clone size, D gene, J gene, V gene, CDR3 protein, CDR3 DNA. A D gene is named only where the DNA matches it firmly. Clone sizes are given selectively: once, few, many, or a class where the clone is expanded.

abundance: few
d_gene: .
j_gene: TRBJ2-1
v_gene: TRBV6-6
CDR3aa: CASSYSVAAAYNEQFF
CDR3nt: TGTGCCAGCAGTTACTCGGTAGCGGCCGCCTACAATGAGCAGTTCTTC

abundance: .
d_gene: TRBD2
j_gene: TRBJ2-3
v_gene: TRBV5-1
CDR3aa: CASSLEGTSGSIDTQYF
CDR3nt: TGCGCCAGCAGCTTGGAAGGGACTAGCGGGAGCATAGATACGCAGTATTTT

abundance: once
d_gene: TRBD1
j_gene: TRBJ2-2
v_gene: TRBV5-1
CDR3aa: CASSLDQGVFSGELFF
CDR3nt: TGCGCCAGCAGCTTGGATCAGGGGGTTTTTTCCGGGGAGCTGTTTTTT

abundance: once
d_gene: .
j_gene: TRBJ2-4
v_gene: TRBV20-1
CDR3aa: CSARAGQRGAKNIQYF
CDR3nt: TGCAGTGCTAGAGCTGGACAGAGGGGAGCCAAAAACATTCAGTACTTC

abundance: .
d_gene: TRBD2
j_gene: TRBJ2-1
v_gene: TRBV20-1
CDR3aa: CSARDKAGGLNEQFF
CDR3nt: TGCAGTGCTAGAGATAAGGCGGGAGGCCTGAATGAGCAGTTCTTC

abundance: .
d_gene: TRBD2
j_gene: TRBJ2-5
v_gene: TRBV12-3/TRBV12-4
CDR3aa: CASSSTSGSWGETQYF
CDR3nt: TGTGCCAGCAGTTCGACTAGCGGGAGTTGGGGAGAGACCCAGTACTTC

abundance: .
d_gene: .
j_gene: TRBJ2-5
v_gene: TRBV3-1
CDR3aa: CASSQEGRQETQYF
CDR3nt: TGTGCCAGCAGCCAAGAGGGACGGCAAGAGACCCAGTACTTC

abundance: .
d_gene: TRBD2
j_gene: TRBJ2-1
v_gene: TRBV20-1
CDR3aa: CSAPAGLAGINEQFF
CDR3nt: TGCAGTGCCCCCGCGGGACTAGCGGGAATCAATGAGCAGTTCTTC

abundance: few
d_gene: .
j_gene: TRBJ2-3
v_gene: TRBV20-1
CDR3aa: CSAPGSSTDTQYF
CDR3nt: TGCAGTGCTCCGGGATCTAGCACAGATACGCAGTATTTT

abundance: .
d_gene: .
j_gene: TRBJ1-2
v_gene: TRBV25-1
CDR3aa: CASSEEFNYGYTF
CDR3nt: TGTGCCAGCAGTGAGGAGTTTAACTATGGCTACACCTTC

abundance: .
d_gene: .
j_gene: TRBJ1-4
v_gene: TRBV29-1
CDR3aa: CSVGIGAAYEKLFF
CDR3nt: TGCAGCGTTGGGATAGGGGCAGCCTATGAAAAACTGTTTTTT

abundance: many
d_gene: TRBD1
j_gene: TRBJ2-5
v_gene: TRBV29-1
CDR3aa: CSVGGGIQETQYF
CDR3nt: TGCAGCGTTGGAGGGGGCATCCAAGAGACCCAGTACTTC

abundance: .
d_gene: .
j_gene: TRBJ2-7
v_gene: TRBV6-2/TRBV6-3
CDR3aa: CASASASYEQYF
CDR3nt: TGTGCCAGCGCCTCGGCCAGCTACGAGCAGTACTTC

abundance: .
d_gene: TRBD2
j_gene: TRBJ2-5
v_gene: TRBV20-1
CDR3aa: CSARRTSGGPIQETQYF
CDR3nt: TGCAGTGCTCGAAGGACTAGCGGGGGGCCAATCCAAGAGACCCAGTACTTC

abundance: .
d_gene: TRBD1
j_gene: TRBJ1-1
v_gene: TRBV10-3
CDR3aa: CAISERIGTGNTEAFF
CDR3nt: TGTGCCATCAGTGAACGCATTGGGACAGGCAACACTGAAGCTTTCTTT

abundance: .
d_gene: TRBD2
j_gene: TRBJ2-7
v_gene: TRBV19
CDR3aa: CGKRLAGGPNIHEQYF
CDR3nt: TGTGGAAAGCGGCTAGCGGGGGGGCCGAATATCCATGAGCAGTACTTC

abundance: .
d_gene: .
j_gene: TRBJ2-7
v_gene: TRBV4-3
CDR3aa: CASSPRPGGSYNEQYF
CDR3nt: TGCGCCAGCAGCCCACGACCGGGGGGCTCCTACAATGAGCAGTACTTC

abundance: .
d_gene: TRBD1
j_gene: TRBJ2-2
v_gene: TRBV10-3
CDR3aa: CAIAPGQGATGELFF
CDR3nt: TGTGCCATCGCCCCGGGACAGGGGGCAACCGGGGAGCTGTTTTTT

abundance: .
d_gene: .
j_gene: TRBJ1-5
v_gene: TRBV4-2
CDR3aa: CASSQRGVNQPQHF
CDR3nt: TGTGCCAGCAGCCAACGGGGGGTCAATCAGCCCCAGCATTTT